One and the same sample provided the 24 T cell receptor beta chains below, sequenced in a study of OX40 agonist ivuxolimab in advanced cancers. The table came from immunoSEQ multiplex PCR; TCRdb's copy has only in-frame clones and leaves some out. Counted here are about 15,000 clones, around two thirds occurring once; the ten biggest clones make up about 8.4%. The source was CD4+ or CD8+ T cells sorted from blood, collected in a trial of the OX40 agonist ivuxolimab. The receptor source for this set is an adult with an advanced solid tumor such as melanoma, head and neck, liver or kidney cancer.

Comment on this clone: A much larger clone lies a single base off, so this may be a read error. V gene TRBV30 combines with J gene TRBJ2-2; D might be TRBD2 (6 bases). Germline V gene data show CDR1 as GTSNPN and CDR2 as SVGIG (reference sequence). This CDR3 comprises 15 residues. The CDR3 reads CVWSGGTLNTGELFF. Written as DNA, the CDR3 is TGTGTCTGGAGTGGAGGGACTCTTAACACCGGGGAGCTGTTTTTT.

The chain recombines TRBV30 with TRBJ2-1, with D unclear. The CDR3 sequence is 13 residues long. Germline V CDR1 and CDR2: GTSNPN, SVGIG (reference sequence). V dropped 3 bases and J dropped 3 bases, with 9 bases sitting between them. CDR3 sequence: CAWRVDLYNEQFF. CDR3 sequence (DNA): TGTGCCTGGAGAGTGGACCTCTACAATGAGCAGTTCTTC.

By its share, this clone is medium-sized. CDR3 sequence reads: CAGGNVNTEAFF. Here the CDR3 DNA reads TGTGCCGGGGGCAATGTGAACACTGAAGCTTTCTTT. This sequence joins TRBV6-5 and TRBJ1-1; the D gene is possibly TRBD1 (6 bases). V was trimmed by 11 bases and J by 0 bases, leaving 10 bases between them. Germline CDR1 reads MNHEY; CDR2 reads SVGAGI. The CDR3 has 12 residues.

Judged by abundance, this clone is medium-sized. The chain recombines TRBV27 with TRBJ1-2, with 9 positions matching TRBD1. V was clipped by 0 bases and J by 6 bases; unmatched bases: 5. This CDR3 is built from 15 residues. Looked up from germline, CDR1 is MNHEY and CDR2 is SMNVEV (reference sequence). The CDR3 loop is CASSLSSTGGNGYTF. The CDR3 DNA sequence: TGTGCCAGCAGTTTATCCTCTACAGGGGGCAATGGCTACACCTTC.

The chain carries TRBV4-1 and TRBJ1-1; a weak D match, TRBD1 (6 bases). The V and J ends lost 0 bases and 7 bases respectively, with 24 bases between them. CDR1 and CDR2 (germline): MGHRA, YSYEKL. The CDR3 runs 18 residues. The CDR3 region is CASSQEARVGGGGGEAFF. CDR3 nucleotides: TGCGCCAGCAGCCAAGAGGCGAGGGTAGGGGGGGGTGGTGGTGAAGCTTTCTTT.

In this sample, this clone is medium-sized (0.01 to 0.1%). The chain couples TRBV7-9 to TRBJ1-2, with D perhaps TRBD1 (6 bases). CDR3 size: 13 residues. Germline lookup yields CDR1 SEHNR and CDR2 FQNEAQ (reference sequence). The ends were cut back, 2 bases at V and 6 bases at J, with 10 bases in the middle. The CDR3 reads CASSLRQADGYTF. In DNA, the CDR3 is TGTGCCAGCAGCTTACGACAGGCGGATGGCTACACCTTC.

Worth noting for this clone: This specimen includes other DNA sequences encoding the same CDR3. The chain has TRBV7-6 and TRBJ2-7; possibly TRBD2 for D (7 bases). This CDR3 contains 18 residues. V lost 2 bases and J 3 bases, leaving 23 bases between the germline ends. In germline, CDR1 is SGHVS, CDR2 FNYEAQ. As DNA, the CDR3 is TGTGCCAGCAGCTTATCGGGGCATTCTGGGGGGGGCCTCTACGAGCAGTACTTC. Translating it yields CASSLSGHSGGGLYEQYF.

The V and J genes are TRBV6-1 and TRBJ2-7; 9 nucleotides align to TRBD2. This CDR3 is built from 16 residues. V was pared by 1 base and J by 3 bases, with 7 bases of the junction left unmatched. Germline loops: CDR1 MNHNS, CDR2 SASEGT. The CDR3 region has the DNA TGTGCCAGCAGTGAAGGGACTAGCGCTTATTTCTACGAGCAGTACTTC. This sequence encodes CASSEGTSAYFYEQYF.

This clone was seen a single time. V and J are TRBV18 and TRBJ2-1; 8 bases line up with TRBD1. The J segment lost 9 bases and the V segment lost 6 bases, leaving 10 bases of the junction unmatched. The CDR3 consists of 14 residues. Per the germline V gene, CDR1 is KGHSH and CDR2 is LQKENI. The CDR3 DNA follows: TGTGCCAGCTCGCGTAGACAGGGGTTCGGTGAGCAGTTCTTC. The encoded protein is CASSRRQGFGEQFF.

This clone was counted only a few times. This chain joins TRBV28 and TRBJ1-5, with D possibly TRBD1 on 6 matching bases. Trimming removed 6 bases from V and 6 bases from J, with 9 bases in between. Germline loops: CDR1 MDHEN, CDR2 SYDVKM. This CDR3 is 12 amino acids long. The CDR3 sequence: CASRTGSQPQHF. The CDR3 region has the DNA TGTGCCAGCAGGACAGGTAGTCAGCCCCAGCATTTT.

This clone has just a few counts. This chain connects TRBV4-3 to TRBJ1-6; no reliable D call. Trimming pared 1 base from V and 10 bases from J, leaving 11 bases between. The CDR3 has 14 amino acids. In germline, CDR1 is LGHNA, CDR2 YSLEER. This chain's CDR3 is CASSQGSGRSPLHF. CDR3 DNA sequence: TGCGCCAGCAGCCAAGGAAGCGGGAGGTCACCCCTCCACTTT.

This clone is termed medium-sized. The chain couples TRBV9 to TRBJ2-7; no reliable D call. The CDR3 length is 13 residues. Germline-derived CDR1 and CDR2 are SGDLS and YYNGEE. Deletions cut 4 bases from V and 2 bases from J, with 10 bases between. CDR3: CASSPDAAYEQYF. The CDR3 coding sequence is TGTGCCAGCAGCCCTGACGCGGCCTACGAGCAGTACTTC.

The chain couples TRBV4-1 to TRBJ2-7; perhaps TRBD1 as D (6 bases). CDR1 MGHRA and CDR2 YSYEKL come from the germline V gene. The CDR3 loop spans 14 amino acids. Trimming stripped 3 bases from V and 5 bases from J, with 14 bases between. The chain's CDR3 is CASSQKSTGHEQYF. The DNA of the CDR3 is TGCGCCAGCAGCCAGAAATCGACAGGCCACGAGCAGTACTTC.

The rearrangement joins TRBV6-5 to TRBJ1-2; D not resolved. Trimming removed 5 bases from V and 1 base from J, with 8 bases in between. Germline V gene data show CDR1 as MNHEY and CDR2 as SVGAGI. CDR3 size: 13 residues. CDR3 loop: CASSGSLNYGYTF. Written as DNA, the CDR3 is TGTGCCAGCAGTGGATCTCTTAACTATGGCTACACCTTC.

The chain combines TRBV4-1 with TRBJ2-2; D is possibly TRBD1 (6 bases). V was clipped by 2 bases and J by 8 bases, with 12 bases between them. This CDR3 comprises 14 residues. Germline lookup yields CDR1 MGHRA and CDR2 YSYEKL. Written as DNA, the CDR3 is TGCGCCAGCAGCCAACAGGGGCTTGGAGGGGAGCTGTTTTTT. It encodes CASSQQGLGGELFF.

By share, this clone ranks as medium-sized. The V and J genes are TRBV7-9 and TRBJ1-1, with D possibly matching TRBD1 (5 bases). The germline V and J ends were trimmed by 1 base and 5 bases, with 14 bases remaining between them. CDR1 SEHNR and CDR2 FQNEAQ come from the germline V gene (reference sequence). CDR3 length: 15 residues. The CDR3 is CASSLVSGMDTEAFF. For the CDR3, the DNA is TGTGCCAGCAGCTTAGTGTCAGGGATGGATACTGAAGCTTTCTTT.

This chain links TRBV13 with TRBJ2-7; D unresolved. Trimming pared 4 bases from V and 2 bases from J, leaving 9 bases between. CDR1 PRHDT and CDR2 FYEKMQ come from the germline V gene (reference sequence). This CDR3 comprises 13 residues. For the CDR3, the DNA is TGTGCCAGCAGCTGGACGCCTACCTACGAGCAGTACTTC. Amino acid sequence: CASSWTPTYEQYF.

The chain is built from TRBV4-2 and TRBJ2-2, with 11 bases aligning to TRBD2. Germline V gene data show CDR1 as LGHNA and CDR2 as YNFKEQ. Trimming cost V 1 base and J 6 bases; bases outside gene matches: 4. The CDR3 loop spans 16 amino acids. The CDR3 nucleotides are TGTGCCAGCAGCCAAGCCCTAGCGGGGGGCCCCGGGGAGCTGTTTTTT. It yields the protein CASSQALAGGPGELFF.

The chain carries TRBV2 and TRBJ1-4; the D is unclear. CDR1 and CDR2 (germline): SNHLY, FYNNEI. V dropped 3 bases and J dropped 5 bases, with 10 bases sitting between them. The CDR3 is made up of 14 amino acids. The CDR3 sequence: CASSEWSDNEKLFF. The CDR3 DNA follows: TGTGCCAGCAGTGAGTGGTCAGACAATGAAAAACTGTTTTTT.

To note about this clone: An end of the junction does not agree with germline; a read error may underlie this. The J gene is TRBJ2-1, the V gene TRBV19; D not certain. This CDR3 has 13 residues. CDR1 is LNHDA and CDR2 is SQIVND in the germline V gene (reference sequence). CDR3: CASSIRSGNGQFF. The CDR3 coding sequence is TGTGCCAGTAGTATTCGTTCCGGTAATGGGCAGTTCTTC.

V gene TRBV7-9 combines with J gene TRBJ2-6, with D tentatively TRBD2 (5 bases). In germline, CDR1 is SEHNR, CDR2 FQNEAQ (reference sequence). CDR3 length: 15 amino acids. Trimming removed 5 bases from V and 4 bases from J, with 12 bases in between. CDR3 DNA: TGTGCCAGCAGCCCTCCAGCGGCAGGGGCCAACGTCCTGACTTTC. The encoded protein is CASSPPAAGANVLTF. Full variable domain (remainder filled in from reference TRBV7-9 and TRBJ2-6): DTGVSQNPRHKITKRGQNVTFRCDPISEHNRLYWYRQTLGQGPEFLTYFQNEAQLEKSRLLSDRFSAERPKGSFSTLEIQRTEQGDSAMYLCASSPPAAGANVLTFGAGSRLTVL.

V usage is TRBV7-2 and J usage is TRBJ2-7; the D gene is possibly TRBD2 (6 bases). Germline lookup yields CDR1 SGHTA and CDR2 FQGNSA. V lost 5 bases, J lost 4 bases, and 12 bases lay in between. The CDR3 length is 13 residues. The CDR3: CASSAGPSYEQYF. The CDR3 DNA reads TGTGCCAGCAGCGCGGGACCCAGTTACGAGCAGTACTTC. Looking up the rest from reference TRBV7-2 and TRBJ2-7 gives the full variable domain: GAGVSQSPSNKVTEKGKDVELRCDPISGHTALYWYRQSLGQGLEFLIYFQGNSAPDKSGLPSDRFSAERTGGSVSTLTIQRTQQEDSAVYLCASSAGPSYEQYFGPGTRLTVT.

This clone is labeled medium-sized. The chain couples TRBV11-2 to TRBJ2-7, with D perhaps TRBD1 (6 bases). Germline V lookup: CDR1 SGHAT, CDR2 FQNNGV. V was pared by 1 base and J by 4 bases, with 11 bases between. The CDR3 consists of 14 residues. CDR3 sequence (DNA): TGTGCCAGCAGCTTAGGCTCCAGGGGTTACGAGCAGTACTTC. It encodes CASSLGSRGYEQYF.

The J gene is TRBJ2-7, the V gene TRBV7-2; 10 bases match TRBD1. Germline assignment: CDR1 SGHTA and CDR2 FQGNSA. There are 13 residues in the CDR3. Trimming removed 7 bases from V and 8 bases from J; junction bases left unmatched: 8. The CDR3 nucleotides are TGTGCCAGCAACTCCGGGACAGGGGTTAAGCAGTACTTC. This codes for CASNSGTGVKQYF.